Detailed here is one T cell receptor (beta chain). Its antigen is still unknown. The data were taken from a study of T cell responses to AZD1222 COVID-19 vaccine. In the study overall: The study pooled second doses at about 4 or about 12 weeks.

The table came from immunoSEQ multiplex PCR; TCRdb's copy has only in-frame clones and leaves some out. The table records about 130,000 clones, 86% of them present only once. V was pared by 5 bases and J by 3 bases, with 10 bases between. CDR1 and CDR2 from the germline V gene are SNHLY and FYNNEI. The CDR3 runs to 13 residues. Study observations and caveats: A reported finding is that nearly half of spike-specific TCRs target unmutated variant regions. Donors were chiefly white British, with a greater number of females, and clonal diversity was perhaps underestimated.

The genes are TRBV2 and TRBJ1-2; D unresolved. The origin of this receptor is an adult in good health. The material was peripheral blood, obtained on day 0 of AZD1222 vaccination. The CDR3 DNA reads TGTGCCAGCAGTTACCAGCTAGACTATGGCTACACCTTC. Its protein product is CASSYQLDYGYTF.